Below, one TCR beta chain is given with its context. The target antigen is unknown. The V gene lost 6 bases and the J gene lost 5 bases, with 19 bases spanning the gap. The CDR3 contains 15 residues. The germline gives CDR1 KGHSH, CDR2 LQKENI. Exclusion followed for patients with uncontrolled infection, other autoimmune disease, pregnancy or lactation. Diagnoses used clinical symptoms, serum thyroxine and TRAb, thyroid ultrasound and orbital computed tomography. It was approximately 9.7 ml of fresh peripheral blood that supplied the PBMCs. Template material for amplifying TCR beta CDR3 regions consisted of RNA transcripts. TCR CDR3 underwent first-round RT-PCR with the HTBI primer set. TCRdb fed the multiplex PCR reads into MiXCR, producing one record per CDR3 protein. The table records 500,000 to 750,000 distinct CDR3 sequences, 13% to 15% of them present only once. This sample was taken from a study of T cells in Graves' hyperthyroidism and ophthalmopathy.

Overall study findings and caveats: The majority of expanded thyroid clonotypes above 0.001 also appeared in blood.

The chain is built from TRBV18 and TRBJ1-2; D gene ambiguous. Sequenced: blood. This TCR was recovered from a woman younger than 30 with Graves' ophthalmopathy. The CDR3 DNA is TGTGCCAGCTCTTCCTCGGGGTACACGGCTTATGGCTACACCTTC. Translating it yields CASSSSGYTAYGYTF.